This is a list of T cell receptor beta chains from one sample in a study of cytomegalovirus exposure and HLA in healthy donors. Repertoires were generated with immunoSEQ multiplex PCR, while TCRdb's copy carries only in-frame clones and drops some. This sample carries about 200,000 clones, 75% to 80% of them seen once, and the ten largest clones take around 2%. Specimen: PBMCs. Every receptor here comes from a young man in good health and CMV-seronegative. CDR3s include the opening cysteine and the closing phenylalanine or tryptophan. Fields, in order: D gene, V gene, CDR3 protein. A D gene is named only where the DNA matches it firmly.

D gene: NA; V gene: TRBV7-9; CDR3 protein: CSSSDLSGPLHF
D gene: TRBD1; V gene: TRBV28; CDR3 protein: CASSLGQGLNTEAFF
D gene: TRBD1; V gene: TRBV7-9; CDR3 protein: CASSLQTGGTGNTEAFF
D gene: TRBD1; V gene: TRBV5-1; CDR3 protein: CASSLVGADRGLYEQYF
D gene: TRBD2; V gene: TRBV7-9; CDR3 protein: CASSAPGLDYNEQFF
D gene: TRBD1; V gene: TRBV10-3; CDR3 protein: CAISEDRGLPTWEQYF
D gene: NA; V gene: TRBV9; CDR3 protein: CASSVAGTPIYGYTF
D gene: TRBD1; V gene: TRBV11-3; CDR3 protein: CASSHGIQGDGYTF
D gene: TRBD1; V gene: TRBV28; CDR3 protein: CASSPQGQGSYEQYF
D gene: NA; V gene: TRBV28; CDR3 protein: CASSLGLPREQFF
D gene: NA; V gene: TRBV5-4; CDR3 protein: CASSLATQETQYF
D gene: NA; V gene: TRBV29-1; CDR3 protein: CSVEAPIRDGRTEAFF
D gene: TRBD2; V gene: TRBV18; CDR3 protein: CASSSGLAVGETQYF
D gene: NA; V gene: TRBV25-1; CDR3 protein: CASSVIASTNGYTF
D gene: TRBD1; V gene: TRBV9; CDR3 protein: CASSVDYRPGGTEAFF
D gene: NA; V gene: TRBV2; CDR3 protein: CASSPPAGRYGYTF
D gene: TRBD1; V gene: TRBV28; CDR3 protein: CASSFGQASSYEQYF
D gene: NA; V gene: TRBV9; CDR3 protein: CASSAGTNEKLFF
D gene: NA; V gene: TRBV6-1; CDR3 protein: CASSERIGNEQFF
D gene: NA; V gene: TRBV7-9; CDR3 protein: CASSPQGNTEAFF
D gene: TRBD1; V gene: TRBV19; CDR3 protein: CAIRSQGAAVQPGNTIYF
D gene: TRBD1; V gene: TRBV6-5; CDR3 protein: CASRGTGSDGELFF
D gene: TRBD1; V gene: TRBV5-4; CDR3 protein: CASSLRQGTRNSPLHF
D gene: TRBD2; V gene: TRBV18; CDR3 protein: CASSPDGAGYEQYF
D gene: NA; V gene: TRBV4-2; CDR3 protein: CASSQESSGNTIYF
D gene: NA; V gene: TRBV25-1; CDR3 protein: CASTRDSYEQYF
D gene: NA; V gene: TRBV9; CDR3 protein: CASSVSGSTDTQYF
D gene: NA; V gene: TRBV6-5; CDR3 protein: CASILDSPLYEQYF
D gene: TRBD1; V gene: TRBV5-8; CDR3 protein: CASSLMGQGLSEAFF
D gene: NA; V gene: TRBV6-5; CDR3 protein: CASSSWTKGEKLFF
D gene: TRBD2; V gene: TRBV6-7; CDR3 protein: CASSYPGLAGDYEQYF
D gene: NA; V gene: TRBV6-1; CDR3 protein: CASSEARGASEAFF
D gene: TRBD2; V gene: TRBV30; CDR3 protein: CAWSAGGAWQETQYF
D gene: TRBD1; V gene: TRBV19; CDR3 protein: CASSMRQGGSNQPQHF
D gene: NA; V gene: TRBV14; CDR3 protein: CASSLDRNEKLFF
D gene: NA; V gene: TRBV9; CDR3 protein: CASSVFFSEGTQYF
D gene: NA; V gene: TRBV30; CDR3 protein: CAWSVPGRSNQPQHF
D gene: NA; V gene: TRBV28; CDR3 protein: CASSLSGSGNTIYF
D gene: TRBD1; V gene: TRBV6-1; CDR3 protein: CASSEDRGWSTEAFF
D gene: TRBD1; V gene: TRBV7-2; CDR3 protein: CASSPGTGHNEQFF
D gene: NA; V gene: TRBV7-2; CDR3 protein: CASSLVLSGGYNEQFF
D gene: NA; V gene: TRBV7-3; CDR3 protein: CASSLTTGSREQYF
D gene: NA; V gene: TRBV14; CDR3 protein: CASSHVDRRSTPSSGANVLTF
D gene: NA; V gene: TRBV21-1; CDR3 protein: CASSLRDRESYNSPLHF
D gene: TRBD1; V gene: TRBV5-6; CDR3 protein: CASSTGTGRRETQYF
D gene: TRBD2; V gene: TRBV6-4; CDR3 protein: CASSDSGGNTGELFF
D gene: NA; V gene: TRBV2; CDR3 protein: CASSERHGGYTF
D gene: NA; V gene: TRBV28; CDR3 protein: CASSLSVAGNYGYTF
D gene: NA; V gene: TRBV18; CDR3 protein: CASSPSSGSYNEQFF
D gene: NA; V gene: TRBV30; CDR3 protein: CAWRPRGGGAGELFF
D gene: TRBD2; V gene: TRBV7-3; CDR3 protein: CASSQRLADTQYF
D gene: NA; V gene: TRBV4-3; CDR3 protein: CASSQDRYNYGYTF
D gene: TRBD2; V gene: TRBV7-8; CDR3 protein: CASSWGAGGTGELFF
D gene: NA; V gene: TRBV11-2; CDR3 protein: CASSLHGPSYEQYF
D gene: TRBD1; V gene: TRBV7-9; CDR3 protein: CASSSTNRGPWYNEQFF
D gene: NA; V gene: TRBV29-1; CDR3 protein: CSVVDSYGYTF
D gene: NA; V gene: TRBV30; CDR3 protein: CAWKMSGYTF
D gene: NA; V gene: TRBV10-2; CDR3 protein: CASSESGQDTQYF
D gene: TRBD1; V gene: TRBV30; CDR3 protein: CAWGQGLRTQYF